This TCR beta chain appears in the sequencing data of a study of response to subunit inactivated influenza vaccine. General study results and limits: Few additional T cells are recruited per seasonal influenza vaccination, authors suggested.

Details on this clonotype: As yet, its antigen is unknown.

One entry per CDR3 protein results from TCRdb running MiXCR on the RT-PCR reads. The data contain about 780,000 distinct CDR3 sequences, less than 20% of them singletons. The sequence derives from a man aged 50 to 60 who received an inactivated influenza vaccine. The sample consisted of PBMCs from blood, taken 4 to 6 days after vaccination.

The CDR3 region is CASSVTGGAETQYF. The CDR3 nucleotides are TGTGCCAGCAGCGTGACAGGGGGCGCGGAGACCCAGTACTTC. This chain joins TRBV7-9 and TRBJ2-5, with TRBD1 matching 10 bases. Per the germline V gene, CDR1 is SEHNR and CDR2 is FQNEAQ (reference sequence). J gave up 5 bases and V 5 bases, and 5 bases lay outside the gene matches. This CDR3 has 14 residues.